This TCR beta chain was found in a study of response to subunit inactivated influenza vaccine. Between the trimmed V and J ends, which lost 0 bases and 1 base, there was a span of 10 bases. The CDR3 loop spans 15 amino acids. The germline V gene has CDR1 SGDLS and CDR2 YYNGEE. In TCRdb, the RT-PCR reads were re-called with MiXCR into one record per CDR3 protein. The sample has some 200,000 distinct CDR3 sequences; approximately 12% are singletons. These data were also filed under a second study, of T cells expressing NK-cell markers. That work contributes: The authors made TCR beta cDNA libraries by 5'RACE template switching. This switching added a universal primer site and UMIs.

The gene calls are TRBV9 and TRBJ1-1; no reliable D call. Specimen: CD8+ T cells sorted from PBMCs, collected less than 13 days after vaccination. This receptor was identified in a man aged 45-60 years who received an inactivated influenza vaccine. The CDR3 is CASSVEIGGNTEAFF. The CDR3 DNA reads as TGTGCCAGCAGCGTAGAGATAGGCGGGAACACTGAAGCTTTCTTT.